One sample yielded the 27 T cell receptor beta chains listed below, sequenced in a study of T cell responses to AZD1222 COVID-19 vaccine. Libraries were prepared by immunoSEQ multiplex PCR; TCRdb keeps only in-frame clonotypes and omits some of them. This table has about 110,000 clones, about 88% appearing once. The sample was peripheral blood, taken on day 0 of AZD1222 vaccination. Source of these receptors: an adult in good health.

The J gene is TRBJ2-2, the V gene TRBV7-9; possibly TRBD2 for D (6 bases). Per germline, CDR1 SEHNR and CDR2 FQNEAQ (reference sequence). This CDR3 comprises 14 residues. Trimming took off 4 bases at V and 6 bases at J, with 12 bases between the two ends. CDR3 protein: CASSSGTSAGELFF. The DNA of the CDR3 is TGTGCCAGCAGCTCCGGGACTTCGGCCGGGGAGCTGTTTTTT.

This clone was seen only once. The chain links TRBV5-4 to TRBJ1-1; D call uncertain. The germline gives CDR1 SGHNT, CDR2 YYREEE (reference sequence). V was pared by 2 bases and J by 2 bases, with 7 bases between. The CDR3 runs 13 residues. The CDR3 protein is CASSFPGNTEAFF. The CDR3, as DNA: TGTGCCAGCAGCTTTCCGGGCAACACTGAAGCTTTCTTT.

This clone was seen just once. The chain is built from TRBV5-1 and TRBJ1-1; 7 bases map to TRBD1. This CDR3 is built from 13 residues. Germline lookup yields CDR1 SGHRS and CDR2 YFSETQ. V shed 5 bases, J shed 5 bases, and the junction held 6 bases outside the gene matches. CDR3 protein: CASSNPGQTEAFF. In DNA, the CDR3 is TGCGCCAGCAGTAACCCGGGACAGACTGAAGCTTTCTTT.

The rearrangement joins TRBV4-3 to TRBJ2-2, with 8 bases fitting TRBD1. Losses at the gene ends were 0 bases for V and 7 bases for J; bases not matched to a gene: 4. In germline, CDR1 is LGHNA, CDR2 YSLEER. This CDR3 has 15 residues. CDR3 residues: CASSQDRGLNGELFF. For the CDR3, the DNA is TGCGCCAGCAGCCAAGACAGGGGGCTAAACGGGGAGCTGTTTTTT.

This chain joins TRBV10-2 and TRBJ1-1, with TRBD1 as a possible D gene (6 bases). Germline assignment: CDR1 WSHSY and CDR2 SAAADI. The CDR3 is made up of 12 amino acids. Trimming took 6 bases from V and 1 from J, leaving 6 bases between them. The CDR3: CASRTGNTEAFF. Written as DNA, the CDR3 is TGCGCCAGCAGGACAGGGAACACTGAAGCTTTCTTT.

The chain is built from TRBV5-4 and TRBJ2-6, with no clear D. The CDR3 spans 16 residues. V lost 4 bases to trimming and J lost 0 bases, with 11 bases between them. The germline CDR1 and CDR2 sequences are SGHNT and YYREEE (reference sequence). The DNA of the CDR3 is TGTGCCAGCAGCCAACGGGTGGTCTCTGGGGCCAACGTCCTGACTTTC. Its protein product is CASSQRVVSGANVLTF.

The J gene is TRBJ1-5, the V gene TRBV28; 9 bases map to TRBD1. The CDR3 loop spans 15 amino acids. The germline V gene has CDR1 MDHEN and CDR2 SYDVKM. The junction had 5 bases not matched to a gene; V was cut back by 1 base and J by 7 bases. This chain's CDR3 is CASSLSGQGLQPQHF. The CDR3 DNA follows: TGTGCCAGCAGTTTATCCGGACAGGGGCTACAGCCCCAGCATTTT.

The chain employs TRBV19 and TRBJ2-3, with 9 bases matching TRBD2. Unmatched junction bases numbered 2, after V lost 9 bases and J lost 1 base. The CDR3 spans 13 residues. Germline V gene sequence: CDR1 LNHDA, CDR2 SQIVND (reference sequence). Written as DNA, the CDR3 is TGTGCCAGCTCTAGCGGGGGCACAGATACGCAGTATTTT. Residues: CASSSGGTDTQYF.

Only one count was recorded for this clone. DNA for the CDR3: TGTGCCAGCAGCTACCAGGGGCGGGGTTCACCCCTCCACTTT. Translated, it gives CASSYQGRGSPLHF. The V and J genes are TRBV7-2 and TRBJ1-6; weak D call: TRBD1 (6 bases). The germline V and J ends were trimmed by 4 bases and 9 bases, with 13 bases remaining between them. CDR1 is SGHTA and CDR2 is FQGNSA in the germline V gene. The CDR3 sequence is 14 residues long.

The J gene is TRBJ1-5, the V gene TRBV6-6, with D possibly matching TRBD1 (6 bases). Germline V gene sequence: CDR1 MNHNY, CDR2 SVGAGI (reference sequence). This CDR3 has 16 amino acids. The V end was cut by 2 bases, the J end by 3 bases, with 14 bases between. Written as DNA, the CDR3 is TGTGCCAGCAGTTACCTCCGGGACATCTACAATCAGCCCCAGCATTTT. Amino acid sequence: CASSYLRDIYNQPQHF.

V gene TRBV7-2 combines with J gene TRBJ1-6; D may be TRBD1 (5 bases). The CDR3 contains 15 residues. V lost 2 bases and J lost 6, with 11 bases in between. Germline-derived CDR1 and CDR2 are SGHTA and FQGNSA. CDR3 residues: CASSLLGVGNSPLHF. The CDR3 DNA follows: TGTGCCAGCAGCTTATTAGGGGTTGGTAATTCACCCCTCCACTTT.

This CDR3 reads CASSYRGNQPQHF. CDR3 coding DNA: TGTGCCAGCAGTTACCGGGGGAATCAGCCCCAGCATTTT. The chain couples TRBV6-5 to TRBJ1-5; D might be TRBD1 (5 bases). Trimming removed 2 bases from V and 4 bases from J, with 6 bases in between. CDR1 MNHEY and CDR2 SVGAGI come from the germline V gene. This CDR3 comprises 13 residues.

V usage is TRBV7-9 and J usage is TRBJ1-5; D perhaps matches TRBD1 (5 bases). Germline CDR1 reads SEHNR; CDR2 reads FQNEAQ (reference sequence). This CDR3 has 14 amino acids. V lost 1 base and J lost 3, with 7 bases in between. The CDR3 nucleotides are TGTGCCAGCAGCTTAGGGGGGTTCAATCAGCCCCAGCATTTT. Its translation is CASSLGGFNQPQHF.

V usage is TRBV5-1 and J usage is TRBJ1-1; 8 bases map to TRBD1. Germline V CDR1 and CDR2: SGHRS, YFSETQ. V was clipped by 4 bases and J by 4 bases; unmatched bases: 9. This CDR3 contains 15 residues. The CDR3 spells CASSEDRVDVTEAFF. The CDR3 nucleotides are TGCGCCAGCAGCGAGGACAGGGTAGATGTCACTGAAGCTTTCTTT.

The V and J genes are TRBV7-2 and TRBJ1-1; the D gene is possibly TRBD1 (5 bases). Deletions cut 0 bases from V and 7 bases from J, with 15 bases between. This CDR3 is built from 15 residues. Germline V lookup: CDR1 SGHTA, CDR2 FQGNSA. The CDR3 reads CASSLAYGGYNEAFF. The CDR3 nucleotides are TGTGCCAGCAGCTTAGCGTACGGGGGATACAATGAAGCTTTCTTT.

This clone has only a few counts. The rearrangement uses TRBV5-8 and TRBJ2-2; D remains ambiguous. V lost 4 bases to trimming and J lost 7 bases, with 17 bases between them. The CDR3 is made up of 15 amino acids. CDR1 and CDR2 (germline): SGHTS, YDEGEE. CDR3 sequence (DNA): TGTGCCAGCAGCCAAACTGGACGGTTGGTCGGGGAGCTGTTTTTT. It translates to CASSQTGRLVGELFF.

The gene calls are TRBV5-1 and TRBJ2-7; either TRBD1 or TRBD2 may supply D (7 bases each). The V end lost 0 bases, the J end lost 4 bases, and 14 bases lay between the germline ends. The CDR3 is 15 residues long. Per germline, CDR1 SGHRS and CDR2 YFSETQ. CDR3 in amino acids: CASSLEAGGDYEQYF. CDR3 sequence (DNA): TGCGCCAGCAGCTTGGAGGCAGGGGGGGATTACGAGCAGTACTTC.

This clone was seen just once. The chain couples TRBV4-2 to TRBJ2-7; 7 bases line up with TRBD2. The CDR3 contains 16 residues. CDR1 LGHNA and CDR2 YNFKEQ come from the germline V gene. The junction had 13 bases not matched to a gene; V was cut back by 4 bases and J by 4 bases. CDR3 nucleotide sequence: TGTGCCAGCAGCCCGGAGACTAGCTTGGGGGGATACGAGCAGTACTTC. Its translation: CASSPETSLGGYEQYF.

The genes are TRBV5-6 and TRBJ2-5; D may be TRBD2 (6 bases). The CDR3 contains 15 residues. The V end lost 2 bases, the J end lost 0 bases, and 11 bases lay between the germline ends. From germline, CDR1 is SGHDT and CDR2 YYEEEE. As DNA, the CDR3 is TGTGCCAGCAGCTTCCCTCGCGGGGACCAAGAGACCCAGTACTTC. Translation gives CASSFPRGDQETQYF. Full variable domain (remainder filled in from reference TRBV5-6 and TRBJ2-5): DAGVTQSPTHLIKTRGQQVTLRCSPKSGHDTVSWYQQALGQGPQFIFQYYEEEERQRGNFPDRFSGHQFPNYSSELNVNALLLGDSALYLCASSFPRGDQETQYFGPGTRLLVL.

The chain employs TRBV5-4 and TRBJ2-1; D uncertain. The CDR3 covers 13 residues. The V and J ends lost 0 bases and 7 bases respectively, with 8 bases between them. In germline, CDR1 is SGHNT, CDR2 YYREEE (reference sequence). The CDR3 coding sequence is TGTGCCAGCAGCTTGGTGCCGGGTAATGAGCAGTTCTTC. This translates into CASSLVPGNEQFF.

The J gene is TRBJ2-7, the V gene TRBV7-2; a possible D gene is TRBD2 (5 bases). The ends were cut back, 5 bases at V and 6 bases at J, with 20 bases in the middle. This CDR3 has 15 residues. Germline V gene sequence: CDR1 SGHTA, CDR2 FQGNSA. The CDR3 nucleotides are TGTGCCAGCAGCCCACCGCCCAGAGGGTTCCTCGAGCAGTACTTC. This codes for CASSPPPRGFLEQYF.

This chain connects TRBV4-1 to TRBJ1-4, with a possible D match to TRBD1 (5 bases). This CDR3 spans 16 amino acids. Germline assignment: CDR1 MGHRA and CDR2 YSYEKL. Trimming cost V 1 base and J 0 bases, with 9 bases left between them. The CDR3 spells CASSQGGSATNEKLFF. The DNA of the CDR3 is TGCGCCAGCAGCCAAGGGGGGTCTGCAACTAATGAAAAACTGTTTTTT.

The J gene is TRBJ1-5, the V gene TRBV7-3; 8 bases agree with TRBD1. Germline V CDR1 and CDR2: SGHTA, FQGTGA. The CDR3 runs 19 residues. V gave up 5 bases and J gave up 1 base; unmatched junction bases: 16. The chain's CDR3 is CASSPQPGTGEESNQPQHF. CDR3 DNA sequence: TGTGCCAGCAGCCCCCAACCCGGGACAGGAGAGGAGAGCAATCAGCCCCAGCATTTT.

The CDR3 loop is CSVASSGNTIYF. The CDR3 region has the DNA TGCAGCGTTGCCTCCTCTGGAAACACCATATATTTT. This chain uses TRBV29-1 with TRBJ1-3, with D uncertain. The length of the CDR3 is 12 residues. Trimming stripped 4 bases from V and 0 bases from J, with 4 bases between. The germline V gene encodes CDR1 SQVTM and CDR2 ANQGSEA.

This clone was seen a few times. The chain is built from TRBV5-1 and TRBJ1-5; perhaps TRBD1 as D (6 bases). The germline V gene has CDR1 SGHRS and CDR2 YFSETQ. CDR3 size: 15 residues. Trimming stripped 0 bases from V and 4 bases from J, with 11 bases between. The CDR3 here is CASSLATGANQPQHF. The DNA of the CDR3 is TGCGCCAGCAGCTTGGCGACGGGGGCAAATCAGCCCCAGCATTTT.

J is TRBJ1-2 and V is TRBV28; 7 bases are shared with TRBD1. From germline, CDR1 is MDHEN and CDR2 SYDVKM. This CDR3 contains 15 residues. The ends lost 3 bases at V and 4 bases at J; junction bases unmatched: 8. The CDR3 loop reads CASSFTPGQPYGYTF. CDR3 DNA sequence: TGTGCCAGCAGTTTCACTCCGGGACAGCCCTATGGCTACACCTTC.

This chain's CDR3 is CASPRAELNYGYTF. CDR3 bases: TGTGCCAGCCCTCGAGCAGAGCTTAACTATGGCTACACCTTC. This sequence joins TRBV2 and TRBJ1-2; no clear D gene. The CDR3 contains 14 residues. Trimming removed 8 bases from V and 1 base from J, with 14 bases in between. Germline V lookup: CDR1 SNHLY, CDR2 FYNNEI. The full variable domain, rest sourced from reference TRBV2 and TRBJ1-2, is EPEVTQTPSHQVTQMGQEVILRCVPISNHLYFYWYRQILGQKVEFLVSFYNNEISEKSEIFDDQFSVERPDGSNFTLKIRSTKLEDSAMYFCASPRAELNYGYTFGSGTRLTVV.